This T cell receptor (beta chain) was sequenced for a study of blood T cell repertoires in COVID-19 (dated by TCRdb to 2020 to 2022). For context, the study as a whole: Collaborator samples came from the United States, Italy and Spain and covered acute and convalescent phases of COVID-19. The material from the prospective study consisted of cDNA or gDNA derived from T cells, B-cell-depleted T cells, or PBMCs. Subjects who had been exposed to COVID-19, were actively infected with it, or had recovered from it provided the deeply sampled blood TCRbeta repertoires that made up the dataset. The repertoires were released in a freely available public database meant as a resource for research on the immune response to SARS-CoV-2. Samples were obtained from the ongoing ImmuneRACE study (first 160 participants) and from approximately 1,200 subjects provided by 6 global collaborators. A de-identified subject ID, COVID-19 status, age in years and sex were almost always included in the sample metadata. HLA class I and class II types, where available, came from metadata supplied by the sample provider rather than from assay-based typing.

The study at large found these results: The quantity of clinical and demographic metadata differed by source and by participant and was supplied without curation.

Another Seattle source contributed samples from volunteer blood donors who had recovered from COVID-19. Each collaborating institution followed its own protocols to collect whole blood in K2EDTA tubes. For TCRbeta analysis, collaborators shipped samples in one of three forms: frozen whole blood, isolated PBMCs, or DNA extracted from either of those sample types. Inclusive of the bounding cysteine and phenylalanine, the CDR3 is 15 residues long. The DNA shown is the 45-base CDR3, in frame from base 1. A distance of 13 bases separates the germline ends of V and J, which lose 1 base and 3 bases respectively. The germline V gene supplies CDR1 SGHRS and CDR2 YFSETQ. Concerning this clone: Its antigen specificity is not known. The record has no base qualities; no much larger clone is one base away.

TCRbeta CDR3 regions were amplified from genomic DNA by means of the immunoSEQ Assay, a bias-controlled multiplex PCR. Concerning the study's data processing: The number of nucleated cells in each sample was estimated from the amplification of reference gene primers within the assay. Sequence reads were collapsed and filtered to measure the absolute abundance of every unique TCRbeta CDR3 rearrangement. Productive Simpson clonality was computed per sample as the square root of Simpson's diversity index over productive rearrangements. TCRdb re-hosts the immuneACCESS table, in-frame sequences only. Its copies lack some clones; in the studies checked, an unresolved V gene accounts for under half of them, and the cause for the rest is not known. That table is the source of V, J and clone size, and D and trimming were worked out from the DNA. The sample table holds under 300,000 clones, of which around 83% were seen once. The ten biggest clones cover approximately 2.4% of the sample.

The chain is made from TRBV5-1 and TRBJ1-1; confidence is insufficient to name the D gene. This sequence was found in a man aged 35 to 55 who had recovered from COVID-19. The specimen was peripheral blood. Here the CDR3 is given as CASSLSPGSDTEAFF. Read as DNA, the sequence is TGCGCCAGCAGCTTGAGTCCGGGGAGCGACACTGAAGCTTTCTTT.